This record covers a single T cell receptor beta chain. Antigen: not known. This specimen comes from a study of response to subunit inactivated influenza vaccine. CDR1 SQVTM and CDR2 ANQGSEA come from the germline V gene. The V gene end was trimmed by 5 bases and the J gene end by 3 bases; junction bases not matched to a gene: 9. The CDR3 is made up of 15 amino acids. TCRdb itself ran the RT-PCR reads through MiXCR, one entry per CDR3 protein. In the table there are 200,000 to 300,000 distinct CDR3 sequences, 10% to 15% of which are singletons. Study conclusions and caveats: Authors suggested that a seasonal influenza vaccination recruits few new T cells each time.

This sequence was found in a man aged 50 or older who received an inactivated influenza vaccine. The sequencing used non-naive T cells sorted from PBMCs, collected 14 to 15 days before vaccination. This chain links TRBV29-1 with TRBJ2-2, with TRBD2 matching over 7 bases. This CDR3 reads CSVSAASGYTGELFF. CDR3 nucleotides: TGCAGCGTTTCGGCAGCTAGCGGCTACACCGGGGAGCTGTTTTTT.